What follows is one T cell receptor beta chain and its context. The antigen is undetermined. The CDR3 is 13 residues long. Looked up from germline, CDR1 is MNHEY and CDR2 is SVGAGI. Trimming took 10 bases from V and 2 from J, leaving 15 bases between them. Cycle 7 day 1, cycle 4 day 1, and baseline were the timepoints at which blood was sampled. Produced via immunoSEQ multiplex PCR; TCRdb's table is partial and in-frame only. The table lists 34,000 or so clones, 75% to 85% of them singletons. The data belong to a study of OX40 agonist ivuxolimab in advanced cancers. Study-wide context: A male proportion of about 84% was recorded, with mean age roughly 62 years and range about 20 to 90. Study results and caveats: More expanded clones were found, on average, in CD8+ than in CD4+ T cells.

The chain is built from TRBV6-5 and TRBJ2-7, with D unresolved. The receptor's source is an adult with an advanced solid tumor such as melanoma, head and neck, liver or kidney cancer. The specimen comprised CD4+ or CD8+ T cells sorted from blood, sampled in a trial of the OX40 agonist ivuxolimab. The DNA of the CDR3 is TGTGCCACTACGGACGGTTCTACCTACGAGCAGTACTTC. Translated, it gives CATTDGSTYEQYF.